Listed below are T cell receptor beta chains from one sample, sequenced in a study of blood T cell repertoires in COVID-19. Here immunoSEQ multiplex PCR was the method, and the copy in TCRdb shows in-frame clones only, minus some. The sample includes around 150,000 clones, 92% of them seen just once. Material for sequencing was peripheral blood. The source is a young man with COVID-19, enrolled during active disease. Both conserved end residues are part of each CDR3. Clone size is stated in some rows and not others, as once, few, many or a class when expanded.

abundance: -
j_gene: TRBJ2-1
v_gene: TRBV6-4
CDR3aa: CASSLQPGLSVPSNEQFF

abundance: once
j_gene: TRBJ2-7
v_gene: TRBV4-1
CDR3aa: CASSLYTGSRDYEQYF

abundance: -
j_gene: TRBJ2-5
v_gene: TRBV24-1
CDR3aa: CATSYQETQYF

abundance: -
j_gene: TRBJ1-5
v_gene: TRBV15
CDR3aa: CATSRGQTGDQPQHF

abundance: -
j_gene: TRBJ2-5
v_gene: TRBV18
CDR3aa: CATSARGGETQYF

abundance: -
j_gene: TRBJ1-4
v_gene: TRBV14
CDR3aa: CASSQMGKGEGEKLFF

abundance: -
j_gene: TRBJ1-4
v_gene: TRBV19
CDR3aa: CASSRGAPNEKLFF

abundance: -
j_gene: TRBJ1-5
v_gene: TRBV6-6
CDR3aa: CASSYSGGPFNQPQHF

abundance: -
j_gene: TRBJ2-1
v_gene: TRBV7-3
CDR3aa: CASSLLAGGPPEQFF

abundance: -
j_gene: TRBJ1-2
v_gene: TRBV27
CDR3aa: CASSSPSGGGNGYTF

abundance: -
j_gene: TRBJ2-3
v_gene: TRBV3-1/TRBV3-2
CDR3aa: CASSQALAGETQYF

abundance: -
j_gene: TRBJ2-1
v_gene: TRBV18
CDR3aa: CASSHQTSAPAEGEQFF

abundance: -
j_gene: TRBJ1-2
v_gene: TRBV5-1
CDR3aa: CASSSGQSANYGYTF

abundance: -
j_gene: TRBJ2-1
v_gene: TRBV2
CDR3aa: CAILGQGNSYNEQFF

abundance: -
j_gene: TRBJ2-1
v_gene: TRBV9
CDR3aa: CASSASRGSGRYNEQFF

abundance: -
j_gene: TRBJ1-2
v_gene: TRBV6-2/TRBV6-3
CDR3aa: CASSTPGQGYGYTF

abundance: -
j_gene: TRBJ1-5
v_gene: TRBV6-2/TRBV6-3
CDR3aa: CASSYLGLQNQPQHF

abundance: -
j_gene: TRBJ2-7
v_gene: TRBV9
CDR3aa: CASSVGDRAYSYEQYF

abundance: -
j_gene: TRBJ1-1
v_gene: TRBV7-2
CDR3aa: CASSFAGLNTEAFF

abundance: once
j_gene: TRBJ2-5
v_gene: TRBV25-1
CDR3aa: CASRATERGASETQYF

abundance: -
j_gene: TRBJ2-7
v_gene: TRBV5-6
CDR3aa: CASSLGGQGFIDEQYF

abundance: -
j_gene: TRBJ1-2
v_gene: TRBV6-6
CDR3aa: CASSYSGQGFYGYTF

abundance: -
j_gene: TRBJ1-6
v_gene: TRBV28
CDR3aa: CASSLVWAGGISPLHF

abundance: -
j_gene: TRBJ1-4
v_gene: TRBV10-3
CDR3aa: CASPNRALREKLFF